This TCR beta chain was sequenced for a study of cytomegalovirus exposure and HLA in healthy donors. Study observations and caveats: Accurate prediction of most subjects' HLA-A and HLA-B alleles from TCR beta sequences was reported. In vitro confirmation showed three CMV-associated chains to be CMV antigen specific. In a later analysis, specific HLA alleles were associated with approximately 16,000 TCR beta sequences at a 0.05 false discovery rate. V- and J-gene trimming in TCR beta was tied to a missense DCLRE1C variant by an analysis performed later.

The PCR used 60 Vbeta and 13 Jbeta primers. Profiled with immunoSEQ multiplex PCR; TCRdb holds only in-frame clones, not every one. The data contain about 200,000 clones, under 90% of them singletons. This clone was observed a single time. Antigen: not known. CDR1 MNHNY and CDR2 SVGAGI come from the germline V gene (reference sequence). V was pared by 6 bases and J by 2 bases, with 6 bases of the junction left unmatched. This CDR3 spans 14 amino acids. V usage is TRBV6-6 and J usage is TRBJ2-5, with TRBD1 identical over 7 bases. The sample consisted of PBMCs. This TCR was sampled from a boy younger than 10 in good health and CMV-seronegative. The DNA of the CDR3 is TGTGCCAGCAGGCACACGGGACAGCAAGAGACCCAGTACTTC. Amino acid sequence: CASRHTGQQETQYF.